This T cell receptor (beta chain) was observed in a study of OX40 agonist ivuxolimab in advanced cancers. The overall study: Under the entry rules, prior anti-PD-1, anti-PD-L1 or anti-CTLA-4 therapy was allowed, and about 38% had some.

The data were produced by immunoSEQ multiplex PCR, yet TCRdb's version contains in-frame clones alone and is incomplete. The sample contains about 73,000 clones, roughly 80% of which appear only once. The CDR3 length is 18 residues. The germline CDR1 and CDR2 sequences are SGHVS and FNYEAQ. After removal of 1 base from V and 0 bases from J, the junction contained 5 bases not matched to a gene. This chain connects TRBV7-6 to TRBJ2-3, with 12 bases fitting TRBD2. This clonotype was sampled from an adult with an advanced solid tumor such as melanoma, head and neck, liver or kidney cancer. The input for sequencing was CD4+ or CD8+ T cells sorted from blood, taken in a trial of the OX40 agonist ivuxolimab. The CDR3 spells CASSLELAGGVSTDTQYF. CDR3 coding DNA: TGTGCCAGCAGCTTAGAACTAGCGGGAGGAGTCAGCACAGATACGCAGTATTTT. The complete variable domain, with remaining parts taken from reference TRBV7-6 and TRBJ2-3, reads GAGVSQSPRYKVTKRGQDVALRCDPISGHVSLYWYRQALGQGPEFLTYFNYEAQQDKSGLPNDRFSAERPEGSISTLTIQRTEQRDSAMYRCASSLELAGGVSTDTQYFGPGTRLTVL.